This is a list of T cell receptor beta chains from one sample in a study of cytomegalovirus exposure and HLA in healthy donors. Sequencing used immunoSEQ multiplex PCR; TCRdb keeps in-frame clones, though not all of them. The sample records more than 130,000 clones, roughly four fifths being singletons. The source material was PBMCs. The receptors were sampled from a woman aged 50 to 60 in good health and CMV-seronegative. Each CDR3 is given with its conserved first and last residue. A D gene is named only where the DNA matches it firmly. Size is omitted from some rows. Given values are once, few, many or a class for expanded clones.

clone_size,d_call,v_call,cdr3_aa
NA,TRBD2,TRBV4-1,CASSPKSETSVGDTQYF
NA,TRBD1,TRBV20-1,CSARRTGEAFF
NA,TRBD1,TRBV7-9,CASSTTGGITYEQYF
NA,NA,TRBV30,CARSRQRYGYTF
once,TRBD1,TRBV7-7,CASSPGVPGQGTGAIDTEAFF
NA,TRBD1,TRBV10-1,CASIRRQGVGAGELFF
NA,NA,TRBV9,CASSVDILNEQFF
NA,TRBD2,TRBV9,CASSVGEGLETQYF
few,TRBD2,TRBV29-1,CSVEMTLAGGAGNEQFF
NA,TRBD2,TRBV19,CASSMGGGAQETQYF
NA,TRBD1,TRBV4-1,CASSQAWGLGRGSYEQYF
NA,TRBD1,TRBV28,CASSSDRELVYGYTF
NA,NA,TRBV7-9,CASSLAGESYEQYF
NA,NA,TRBV9,CASSVVGGNYGYTF
once,NA,TRBV11-2,CASSLTDSSYGYTF
NA,TRBD1,TRBV19,CASRLRDRGSPLHF
NA,NA,TRBV7-2,CASSLAPGMSNSPLHF